This entry concerns a single TCR beta chain. The entry originates in a study of control samples from healthy donors and cancer patients. CDR3 length: 18 residues. The V end was cut by 2 bases, the J end by 2 bases, with 19 bases between. Germline V gene lookup returns CDR1 WNHNN and CDR2 SYGVQD (reference sequence). Profiled with immunoSEQ multiplex PCR; TCRdb holds only in-frame clones, not every one. This sample carries 150,000 or so clones, approximately 92% of them seen once, and the ten largest clones take about 4%. The V and J genes are TRBV10-1 and TRBJ1-5; D ambiguous. Sequencing was done on a sample of blood. The receptor was isolated from a woman in her sixties or seventies in good health. The CDR3 nucleotides are TGCGCCAGCAGTGAGGAGACCGCCCATGGGGTTGGCAATCAGCCCCAGCATTTT. Amino acids: CASSEETAHGVGNQPQHF.